The 19 T cell receptor beta chains listed next were all sequenced from one sample in a study of blood T cells in healthy people across ages. Through a sample-barcoded 5' primer and a J-beta primer mix, a second PCR was run for roughly 6 to 11 cycles. From the 5' RACE reads, TCRdb called clonotypes with MiXCR, one entry per CDR3 protein. The sample holds around 1.5 million distinct CDR3 sequences, around 42% seen once. Sequencing was carried out using blood. Receptors were obtained from a woman younger than 35 in good health.

This clonotype was detected only a few times. The V call is TRBV7-9, the J call TRBJ2-1; D might be TRBD1 or TRBD2, each matching 5 bases. Trimming cost V 5 bases and J 4 bases, with 15 bases left between them. CDR1 SEHNR and CDR2 FQNEAQ come from the germline V gene (reference sequence). The CDR3 contains 15 residues. The CDR3 nucleotides read TGTGCCAGCAGCCCCAATGAGGGGAAATACAATGAGCAGTTCTTC. This gives the protein CASSPNEGKYNEQFF.

A few counts support this clonotype. The chain has TRBV7-2 and TRBJ2-1; no clear D. The J call is doubtful: the DNA matches TRBJ2-7 better. The CDR3 has 15 amino acids. CDR1 and CDR2 (germline): SGHTA, FQGNSA. CDR3 sequence (DNA): TGTGCCAGCAGCCCTCGGGTGCCCTCCTACAATGAGCAGTACTTC. This translates into CASSPRVPSYNEQYF.

As to this clonotype: The junction departs from the called germline gene at one end, perhaps through a read error. J is TRBJ1-2 and V is TRBV25-1, with D uncertain. The CDR3 extends over 13 amino acids. Per the germline V gene, CDR1 is MGHDK and CDR2 is SYGVNS. CDR3 sequence: CTSSVSSNYGYTF. CDR3 in DNA: TGTACCAGCAGTGTTTCTTCTAACTATGGCTACACCTTC.

This clonotype came up a few times. The chain couples TRBV20-1 to TRBJ2-5; D is unclear. This CDR3 has 13 residues. Trimming stripped 6 bases from V and 0 bases from J, with 11 bases between. In germline, CDR1 is DFQATT, CDR2 SNEGSKA (reference sequence). The CDR3 nucleotides are TGCAGTGCCCCTAACGAGTACCAAGAGACCCAGTACTTC. Translating it yields CSAPNEYQETQYF.

This clonotype was detected once. This chain links TRBV2 with TRBJ1-1; D unclear. Trimming left V 3 bases short and J 0 bases short, with 8 bases between. The CDR3 runs to 14 residues. The germline V gene encodes CDR1 SNHLY and CDR2 FYNNEI. CDR3 DNA: TGTGCCAGCAGTGAGTCCAGCATGAACACTGAAGCTTTCTTT. Translating it yields CASSESSMNTEAFF.

The J gene is TRBJ2-4, the V gene TRBV12-3 or TRBV12-4; TRBD1 matches 8 bases. The trim removed 3 bases at V and 0 bases at J, leaving 7 bases unmatched. The CDR3 length is 17 residues. CDR3 protein: CASSFTRQGRAKNIQYF. The CDR3 region has the DNA TGTGCCAGCAGTTTTACCCGACAGGGGAGAGCCAAAAACATTCAGTACTTC.

The J gene is TRBJ2-2, the V gene TRBV10-3, with D hard to call. Germline V gives CDR1 ENHRY, CDR2 SYGVKD. The CDR3 covers 15 residues. The V and J ends lost 8 bases and 4 bases respectively, with 17 bases between them. Here the CDR3 DNA reads TGTGCCATCCCCCAAAACCCGGGCGGCACCGGGGAGCTGTTTTTT. This encodes CAIPQNPGGTGELFF.

In regard to this clonotype: With a much larger clone just one base away, this may be a read error. The genes are TRBV7-2 and TRBJ2-1; TRBD2 is a possible D gene (5 bases). The CDR3 spans 16 residues. V dropped 0 bases and J dropped 6 bases, with 15 bases sitting between them. Germline lookup yields CDR1 SGHTA and CDR2 FQGNSA. The CDR3, as DNA: TGTGCCAGCAGCTTAGCGCCTGGACGGGGATTCAATGAGCAGTTCTTC. Encoded protein: CASSLAPGRGFNEQFF.

The V call is TRBV9, the J call TRBJ1-1; no definite D call. The V and J ends lost 3 bases and 1 base respectively, with 16 bases between them. Germline V lookup: CDR1 SGDLS, CDR2 YYNGEE. The CDR3 runs 16 residues. The CDR3 nucleotides are TGTGCCAGCAGCGACGACGGCGACGGACCGAACACTGAAGCTTTCTTT. Translating gives CASSDDGDGPNTEAFF.

This clonotype has just a few counts. CDR3 sequence (DNA): TGTGCCAGCAGCTTGGGTGGGACAGGGAACTACGAGCAGTACTTC. It is translated as CASSLGGTGNYEQYF. The rearrangement uses TRBV5-5 and TRBJ2-7; 9 nucleotides align to TRBD1. Germline V gives CDR1 SGHKS, CDR2 YYEKEE (reference sequence). Trimming cost V 0 bases and J 3 bases; bases outside gene matches: 4. The CDR3 extends over 15 amino acids.

As concerns this clonotype: This could be a read error, since a much larger clone is one nucleotide away. J is TRBJ1-1 and V is TRBV12-3 or TRBV12-4; D unclear. The V end was cut by 4 bases, the J end by 1 base, with 4 bases between. The CDR3 loop spans 12 amino acids. In DNA, the CDR3 is TGTGCCAGCAGTTGGAGGAACACTGAAGCTTTCTTT. It specifies CASSWRNTEAFF.

This clonotype has more than one count but fewer than ten. The chain uses TRBV28 and TRBJ2-5; a weak D match, TRBD1 (6 bases). Deletions cut 5 bases from V and 4 bases from J, with 14 bases between. The CDR3 runs 14 residues. Germline CDR1 reads MDHEN; CDR2 reads SYDVKM. The CDR3 DNA reads as TGTGCCAGCAGTCACGGGACATTTCGAGAGACCCAGTACTTC. This encodes CASSHGTFRETQYF.

The genes are TRBV27 and TRBJ2-3; D call uncertain. The CDR3 extends over 14 amino acids. V dropped 6 bases and J dropped 2 bases, with 12 bases sitting between them. Germline V lookup: CDR1 MNHEY, CDR2 SMNVEV (reference sequence). Written as DNA, the CDR3 is TGTGCCAGCAGGGAACGTGCTTACACAGATACGCAGTATTTT. This encodes CASRERAYTDTQYF.

In this sample, this clonotype turned up many times. The V gene is TRBV18, the J gene TRBJ2-2, with TRBD1 matching 10 bases. Germline loops: CDR1 KGHSH, CDR2 LQKENI. This CDR3 contains 15 residues. The junction had 3 bases not matched to a gene; V was cut back by 6 bases and J by 2 bases. The CDR3 DNA follows: TGTGCCAGCTCGCCGACAGGGGGCAACACCGGGGAGCTGTTTTTT. This sequence encodes CASSPTGGNTGELFF.

The chain couples TRBV28 to TRBJ2-3; D is perhaps TRBD2 (7 bases). V shed 3 bases and J shed 6 bases, with 19 bases lying between them. The CDR3 is 16 residues long. Germline V lookup: CDR1 MDHEN, CDR2 SYDVKM. CDR3 amino acids: CASSFGRLQGGDTQYF. For the CDR3, the DNA is TGTGCCAGCAGTTTTGGGCGACTACAGGGAGGGGATACGCAGTATTTT. Filled out from reference TRBV28 and TRBJ2-3, the complete variable domain reads DVKVTQSSRYLVKRTGEKVFLECVQDMDHENMFWYRQDPGLGLRLIYFSYDVKMKEKGDIPEGYSVSREKKERFSLILESASTNQTSMYLCASSFGRLQGGDTQYFGPGTRLTVL.

This chain connects TRBV5-1 to TRBJ1-1; weak D call: TRBD1 (6 bases). Per the germline V gene, CDR1 is SGHRS and CDR2 is YFSETQ. With 0 bases removed from V and 5 bases from J, the gap between germline ends came to 8 bases. This CDR3 has 13 amino acids. CDR3 nucleotide sequence: TGCGCCAGCAGCTTGGAACAGGGAACTGAAGCTTTCTTT. Its translation is CASSLEQGTEAFF.

This clonotype has only a few counts. The chain carries TRBV7-6 and TRBJ2-1; 11 bases line up with TRBD2. V lost 5 bases to trimming and J lost 5 bases; unmatched junction nucleotides: 8. The CDR3 extends over 16 amino acids. Germline V gene sequence: CDR1 SGHVS, CDR2 FNYEAQ. CDR3: CASSTWGGLADNEQFF. The CDR3, as DNA: TGTGCCAGCAGCACCTGGGGGGGACTAGCGGACAATGAGCAGTTCTTC.

The chain combines TRBV20-1 with TRBJ2-1; D uncertain. The V gene lost 6 bases and the J gene lost 10 bases, with 13 bases spanning the gap. The CDR3 extends over 11 amino acids. CDR1 DFQATT and CDR2 SNEGSKA come from the germline V gene (reference sequence). The CDR3 sequence: CSAKPIAEQFF. CDR3 in DNA: TGCAGTGCAAAACCTATAGCAGAGCAGTTCTTC.

This clonotype turned up a few times. The chain carries TRBV27 and TRBJ2-6; D is uncertain. Germline V gene data show CDR1 as MNHEY and CDR2 as SMNVEV (reference sequence). The ends were cut back, 2 bases at V and 0 bases at J, with 14 bases in the middle. This CDR3 region has 18 residues. The CDR3 is CASSLEGPLPSGANVLTF. In DNA, the CDR3 is TGTGCCAGCAGTTTAGAAGGGCCTCTCCCCTCTGGGGCCAACGTCCTGACTTTC.